Listed below are T cell receptor beta chains from one sample, sequenced in a study of vaccination effects on CD4 cells after COVID-19. No cognate antigen is known for these TCRs. Produced via immunoSEQ multiplex PCR; TCRdb's table is partial and in-frame only. The sample carries some 15,000 clones, roughly 70% recorded once. The sample here was CD4+ T cells from PBMCs cultured with HCoV-NL63 spike peptides, taken after COVID-19 vaccination. These receptors came from a human donor who had a prior SARS-CoV-2 infection. CDR3s include the opening cysteine and the closing phenylalanine or tryptophan. Fields, in order: V gene, D gene, J gene, clone size, CDR3 DNA, CDR3 protein. The D gene is left open where the match is weak. Part of the rows lack a size; the others show once, few, many or a class for expanded clones.

v_gene: TRBV9
d_gene: -
j_gene: TRBJ1-1
abundance: few
CDR3nt: TGTGCCAGCAGCCCACGGGCGCGGGGTGACACTGAAGCTTTCTTT
CDR3aa: CASSPRARGDTEAFF

v_gene: TRBV11-1
d_gene: -
j_gene: TRBJ1-1
abundance: -
CDR3nt: TGTGCCAGCAGCTATACCGTCCGGGATGAAGCTTTCTTT
CDR3aa: CASSYTVRDEAFF

v_gene: TRBV9
d_gene: TRBD2
j_gene: TRBJ2-3
abundance: -
CDR3nt: TGTGCCAGCAGCTTCCTGGCGGCGGGAGGGACGGATACGCAGTATTTT
CDR3aa: CASSFLAAGGTDTQYF

v_gene: TRBV3-1/TRBV3-2
d_gene: -
j_gene: TRBJ1-2
abundance: few
CDR3nt: TGTGCCAGCAGCCACCCCGGCGCAGGGGTGGAAGGCTACACCTTC
CDR3aa: CASSHPGAGVEGYTF

v_gene: TRBV15
d_gene: -
j_gene: TRBJ1-3
abundance: -
CDR3nt: TGTGCCACCAGCAGAGACGGAGGACCTGGAAACACCATATATTTT
CDR3aa: CATSRDGGPGNTIYF

v_gene: TRBV5-4
d_gene: -
j_gene: TRBJ1-1
abundance: few
CDR3nt: TGTGCCAGCAGCCTAGGGGGGCCGGGCACTGAAGCTTTCTTT
CDR3aa: CASSLGGPGTEAFF

v_gene: TRBV3-1/TRBV3-2
d_gene: -
j_gene: TRBJ1-2
abundance: once
CDR3nt: TGTGCCAGCAGCTCACGGGCCTCCTTAAGGGGCAATGGCTACACCTTC
CDR3aa: CASSSRASLRGNGYTF

v_gene: TRBV4-1
d_gene: -
j_gene: TRBJ2-7
abundance: once
CDR3nt: TGCGCCAGCAGCCAAGATTCGGGTCGGGCTTACTACGAGCAGTACTTC
CDR3aa: CASSQDSGRAYYEQYF

v_gene: TRBV5-1
d_gene: TRBD1
j_gene: TRBJ2-1
abundance: -
CDR3nt: TGCGCCAGCAGCTTGGGGACGGGACAGGGGATCGATGAGCAGTTCTTC
CDR3aa: CASSLGTGQGIDEQFF

v_gene: TRBV30
d_gene: -
j_gene: TRBJ2-3
abundance: -
CDR3nt: TGTGCCTGGAGATTGCAGGGGTCAGATACGCAGTATTTT
CDR3aa: CAWRLQGSDTQYF

v_gene: TRBV5-4
d_gene: -
j_gene: TRBJ1-1
abundance: few
CDR3nt: TGTGCCAGCAGACTCAGGAGCCTGAACACTGAAGCTTTCTTT
CDR3aa: CASRLRSLNTEAFF

v_gene: TRBV19
d_gene: -
j_gene: TRBJ1-5
abundance: -
CDR3nt: TGTGCCAGTAGTATACGGGTTCAGCCCCAGCATTTT
CDR3aa: CASSIRVQPQHF

v_gene: TRBV7-2
d_gene: -
j_gene: TRBJ2-7
abundance: -
CDR3nt: TGTGCCAGCAGCCGCGATTCCATGGGGGGCAACGAGCAGTACTTC
CDR3aa: CASSRDSMGGNEQYF

v_gene: TRBV18
d_gene: TRBD2
j_gene: TRBJ2-7
abundance: -
CDR3nt: TGTGCCAGCTCACGAGGGACTAGCGGGAGGGGAAACTACGAGCAGTACTTC
CDR3aa: CASSRGTSGRGNYEQYF

v_gene: TRBV4-3
d_gene: -
j_gene: TRBJ2-3
abundance: -
CDR3nt: TGCGCCAGCAGCCACCAAGGGGCTAGCACAGATACGCAGTATTTT
CDR3aa: CASSHQGASTDTQYF

v_gene: TRBV7-2
d_gene: -
j_gene: TRBJ1-1
abundance: -
CDR3nt: TGTGCCAGCAGCTTAGCCGGGTGGAGCTCTGAAGCTTTCTTT
CDR3aa: CASSLAGWSSEAFF

v_gene: TRBV18
d_gene: -
j_gene: TRBJ2-6
abundance: -
CDR3nt: TGTGCCAGCTCACAGGGGCCAGGGGCCAACGTCCTGACTTTC
CDR3aa: CASSQGPGANVLTF

v_gene: TRBV21-1
d_gene: -
j_gene: TRBJ2-3
abundance: -
CDR3nt: TGTGCCAGCAGCAAGTGGAGGGGCTCTACTAGCGGGAGAGCAGATACGCAGTATTTT
CDR3aa: CASSKWRGSTSGRADTQYF

v_gene: TRBV7-9
d_gene: -
j_gene: TRBJ2-3
abundance: -
CDR3nt: TGTGCCAGCAGCTTAGCGAATTCACAGGCTCGTAGCACAGATACGCAGTATTTT
CDR3aa: CASSLANSQARSTDTQYF

v_gene: TRBV30
d_gene: -
j_gene: TRBJ2-5
abundance: -
CDR3nt: TGTGCCTGGAGTATAACCTTAAGGGAGACCCAGTACTTC
CDR3aa: CAWSITLRETQYF

v_gene: TRBV7-9
d_gene: -
j_gene: TRBJ1-1
abundance: -
CDR3nt: TGTGCCAGCAGCTTATCAACTGAAGCTTTCTTT
CDR3aa: CASSLSTEAFF

v_gene: TRBV15
d_gene: TRBD2
j_gene: TRBJ2-1
abundance: -
CDR3nt: TGTGCCACCAGCAGAGATTTAGCGGGAGGTCAGTTCTTC
CDR3aa: CATSRDLAGGQFF

v_gene: TRBV4-2
d_gene: TRBD2
j_gene: TRBJ2-7
abundance: -
CDR3nt: TGTGCCAGCAGCCGTCCGGGACTAGGTACGATCGAGCAGTACTTC
CDR3aa: CASSRPGLGTIEQYF

v_gene: TRBV12-3/TRBV12-4
d_gene: -
j_gene: TRBJ2-1
abundance: once
CDR3nt: TGTGCCAGCAGTAAAGAATATGAGCAGTTCTTC
CDR3aa: CASSKEYEQFF

v_gene: TRBV29-1
d_gene: TRBD2
j_gene: TRBJ2-3
abundance: -
CDR3nt: TGCAGCGCCCGTTCTCGACCGAGCGGGGGTAGCACAGATACGCAGTATTTT
CDR3aa: CSARSRPSGGSTDTQYF

v_gene: TRBV5-4
d_gene: -
j_gene: TRBJ1-1
abundance: -
CDR3nt: TGTGCCAGCAGCTTTTACAGGGCCACTGAAGCTTTCTTT
CDR3aa: CASSFYRATEAFF

v_gene: TRBV5-6
d_gene: TRBD2
j_gene: TRBJ2-5
abundance: -
CDR3nt: TGTGCCAGCAGGGCTAGCGGTGAAGGAGAGACCCAGTACTTC
CDR3aa: CASRASGEGETQYF

v_gene: TRBV7-2
d_gene: -
j_gene: TRBJ1-2
abundance: -
CDR3nt: TGTGCCAGCAGCTTGGGGGGGTTCTATGGCTACACCTTC
CDR3aa: CASSLGGFYGYTF

v_gene: TRBV2
d_gene: -
j_gene: TRBJ2-3
abundance: -
CDR3nt: TGTGCCAGCAGCGAAGGTTCAAATACGCAGTATTTT
CDR3aa: CASSEGSNTQYF

v_gene: TRBV18
d_gene: -
j_gene: TRBJ1-5
abundance: few
CDR3nt: TGTGCCAGCTCGCCCCGGGATAGCAATCAGCCCCAGCATTTT
CDR3aa: CASSPRDSNQPQHF

v_gene: TRBV10-3
d_gene: -
j_gene: TRBJ2-2
abundance: -
CDR3nt: TGTGCCACTAGACCCTCTTCCGGGGACACCGGGGAGCTGTTTTTT
CDR3aa: CATRPSSGDTGELFF

v_gene: TRBV6-4
d_gene: -
j_gene: TRBJ1-6
abundance: -
CDR3nt: TGTGCCAGCAGTGACTCGGACAACTATAATTCACCCCTCCACTTT
CDR3aa: CASSDSDNYNSPLHF